The clone carrying this T cell receptor (beta chain) was picked up many times. TCRdb itself ran the 5' RACE reads through MiXCR, one entry per CDR3 protein. The data hold 20,000 to 25,000 distinct CDR3 sequences, with roughly 7% observed a single time. This sample was taken from a study of spatial heterogeneity in lung cancer. Study context: Each distinct TCR and UMI combination averaged more than ten appearances in raw reads.

Time point reported: sample taken at primary tumor resection. In each case, whole RNA from tumor, nontumor lung or frozen PBMC was sequenced unsorted. Germline V gene sequence: CDR1 SGHRS, CDR2 YFSETQ. V was pared by 5 bases and J by 8 bases, with 10 bases between. The CDR3 runs 11 residues. The gene calls are TRBV5-1 and TRBJ1-1, with D perhaps TRBD1 (6 bases). The clonotype was recovered from a male donor with early-stage non-small cell lung cancer. The input for sequencing was PBMCs, taken at surgery. Written as DNA, the CDR3 is TGCGCCAGCAGAGGGGGAATGGAAGCTTTCTTT. It is translated as CASRGGMEAFF. The full variable domain, in which reference TRBV5-1 and TRBJ1-1 provide the parts outside the CDR3, is KAGVTQTPRYLIKTRGQQVTLSCSPISGHRSVSWYQQTPGQGLQFLFEYFSETQRNKGNFPGRFSGRQFSNSRSEMNVSTLELGDSALYLCASRGGMEAFFGQGTRLTVV.